This T cell receptor beta chain appears in the sequencing data of a study of a mutant IDH1 vaccine in newly diagnosed glioma. As for time point: week 35, safety follow-up. A 20-mer mutant IDH1 peptide at 300 ug was injected subcutaneously with topical imiquimod. Comment on this clone: Its specificity is unknown.

The CDR3 length is 9 residues. Deletions cut 3 bases from V and 7 bases from J, with 3 bases between. The V gene's germline CDR1 is SQVTM and CDR2 ANQGSEA. Here immunoSEQ multiplex PCR was the method, and the copy in TCRdb shows in-frame clones only, minus some. The data contain 35,000 to 50,000 clones, approximately 92% of them singletons. The sequence was obtained from a man aged 50-60 years with glioma. The genes are TRBV29-1 and TRBJ1-2; no firm D call. Sequenced here: PBMCs, sampled from a glioma patient whose treatment included an IDH1 peptide vaccine. The CDR3 DNA reads TGCAGCGTTGATGCTGGCTACACCTTC. Encoded protein: CSVDAGYTF.